What follows is one TCR beta chain and its context. This sample stems from a study of OX40 agonist ivuxolimab in advanced cancers. The protocol was immunoSEQ multiplex PCR, while the TCRdb copy is restricted to in-frame clones and leaves out a portion. The sample has roughly 11,000 clones; 70% to 90% are singletons. The receptor's source is an adult with an advanced solid tumor such as melanoma, head and neck, liver or kidney cancer. The starting material was CD4+ or CD8+ T cells sorted from blood, obtained in a trial of the OX40 agonist ivuxolimab.

CDR3 region: CASSLVGLAGGPSTDTQYF. The CDR3, as DNA: TGCGCCAGCAGCTTGGTGGGACTAGCGGGAGGCCCAAGCACAGATACGCAGTATTTT. The chain carries TRBV5-1 and TRBJ2-3, with 15 bases lining up with TRBD2. This CDR3 comprises 19 residues. V shed 0 bases, J shed 0 bases, and the junction held 5 bases outside the gene matches. Germline values: CDR1 SGHRS, CDR2 YFSETQ.